The 19 T cell receptor beta chains presented below share a single source sample, sequenced in a study of T cells in Graves' hyperthyroidism and ophthalmopathy. Amplification targeted TCR beta CDR3 regions from RNA transcripts. Carried out on the TCR CDR3, a first-round RT-PCR used the HTBI primer set. TCRdb re-called the multiplex PCR reads with MiXCR, one entry per CDR3 protein. This table has some 760,000 distinct CDR3 sequences, 13% to 15% appearing once. Sequencing input: blood. The receptors shown here come from a woman younger than 30 with Graves' hyperthyroidism.

The V gene is TRBV6-2 or TRBV6-3, the J gene TRBJ2-3, with TRBD2 matching 7 bases. The junction had 9 bases not matched to a gene; V was cut back by 0 bases and J by 3 bases. The CDR3 runs 17 residues. The germline CDR1 and CDR2 sequences are MNHEY and SVGEGT. This CDR3 is CASSYSERDLLTDTQYF. The CDR3 DNA is TGTGCCAGCAGTTACTCCGAGCGGGATCTTCTGACAGATACGCAGTATTTT.

In this sample, this clonotype turned up many times. The chain combines TRBV3-1 with TRBJ2-1; no clear D. The CDR3 is 14 residues long. V was shortened by 0 bases and J by 4 bases, with 7 bases between the two germline ends. CDR1 is LGHDT, CDR2 YNNKEL, per germline (reference sequence). CDR3 residues: CASSQDQGYNEQFF. Here the CDR3 DNA reads TGTGCCAGCAGCCAAGATCAAGGTTACAATGAGCAGTTCTTC.

The chain couples TRBV7-9 to TRBJ2-1; 11 bases match TRBD2. The CDR3 is 13 amino acids. The germline gives CDR1 SEHNR, CDR2 FQNEAQ (reference sequence). V trimming: 5 bases; J trimming: 13 bases; junction bases outside the gene matches: 7. CDR3 residues: CASSPPLAGAQFF. DNA of the CDR3: TGTGCCAGCAGCCCACCACTAGCGGGAGCCCAGTTCTTC.

To note about this clonotype: A read error is possible here, since a much larger clone lies one base away. The V and J genes are TRBV13 and TRBJ2-7; 12 bases are shared with TRBD2. Germline CDR1 and CDR2: PRHDT and FYEKMQ (reference sequence). Losses at the gene ends were 3 bases for V and 7 bases for J; bases not matched to a gene: 13. The CDR3 extends over 17 amino acids. CDR3 in amino acids: CASSFLAGGPAIDEQYF. DNA of the CDR3: TGTGCCAGCAGCTTCCTAGCGGGAGGGCCGGCGATAGATGAGCAGTACTTC.

This clonotype was counted at least ten times. V and J are TRBV12-3 or TRBV12-4 and TRBJ1-6, with 12 bases fitting TRBD1. The CDR3 has 16 residues. With 4 bases clipped from V and 9 bases from J, the junction kept 7 bases outside the gene matches. This chain's CDR3 is CASSSSPGQGASPLHF. CDR3 DNA sequence: TGTGCCAGCAGTTCTAGCCCGGGACAGGGGGCTTCACCCCTCCACTTT.

The chain has TRBV5-1 and TRBJ2-7, with D possibly TRBD2 on 6 matching bases. Deletions cut 4 bases from V and 4 bases from J, with 18 bases between. CDR1 SGHRS and CDR2 YFSETQ come from the germline V gene. This CDR3 spans 15 amino acids. CDR3 loop: CASSLASLGGYEQYF. DNA of the CDR3: TGCGCCAGCAGCCTGGCCTCATTGGGGGGTTACGAGCAGTACTTC.

This clonotype came up many times. This chain uses TRBV11-3 with TRBJ2-3; 10 bases fit TRBD2. The V and J ends lost 2 bases and 4 bases, in that order; junction bases with no gene match: 3. The CDR3 consists of 15 residues. Per germline, CDR1 SGHNT and CDR2 YENEEA. CDR3 nucleotide sequence: TGTGCCAGCAGCTTAACACTAGCGGGGCCAGATACGCAGTATTTT. Translation gives CASSLTLAGPDTQYF.

This clonotype has a count of ten or more. This chain uses TRBV20-1 with TRBJ2-5; the D is unclear. CDR1 is DFQATT and CDR2 is SNEGSKA in the germline V gene (reference sequence). This CDR3 comprises 14 residues. The ends were cut back, 3 bases at V and 2 bases at J, with 13 bases in the middle. CDR3 sequence: CSARRITTQETQYF. The CDR3 DNA reads TGCAGTGCTAGGCGGATTACAACGCAAGAGACCCAGTACTTC.

The V call is TRBV7-8, the J call TRBJ1-1; weak D call: TRBD1 (5 bases). V was pared by 2 bases and J by 4 bases, with 14 bases between. Germline V CDR1 and CDR2: SGHVS, FQNEAQ. This CDR3 contains 15 residues. The CDR3 coding sequence is TGTGCCAGCAGCTTAATCAGGGCTCTCAGCACTGAAGCTTTCTTT. Amino acids: CASSLIRALSTEAFF.

The CDR3: CASSARAWYYNEQFF. Written as DNA, the CDR3 is TGTGCCAGCAGCGCCCGCGCTTGGTACTACAATGAGCAGTTCTTC. This chain links TRBV5-6 with TRBJ2-1; no clear D gene. The germline V gene encodes CDR1 SGHDT and CDR2 YYEEEE. The CDR3 runs 15 residues. Trimming left V 4 bases short and J 3 bases short, with 14 bases between.

Ten or more counts support this clonotype. The rearrangement links TRBV19 to TRBJ1-3, with D tentatively TRBD1 (6 bases). The length of the CDR3 is 13 residues. Germline-derived CDR1 and CDR2 are LNHDA and SQIVND (reference sequence). Trimming left V 5 bases short and J 2 bases short, with 7 bases between. The CDR3 is CASSWGPGNTIYF. The CDR3 DNA reads as TGTGCCAGTAGTTGGGGGCCTGGAAACACCATATATTTT.

This clonotype showed up many times. This chain connects TRBV20-1 to TRBJ2-3, with no clear D. The V end was cut by 3 bases, the J end by 1 base, with 11 bases between. Germline V gene sequence: CDR1 DFQATT, CDR2 SNEGSKA (reference sequence). The CDR3 is 14 residues long. The CDR3, as DNA: TGCAGTGCTAGCCTGCACGTGGGCACAGATACGCAGTATTTT. As protein: CSASLHVGTDTQYF.

V gene TRBV12-3 or TRBV12-4 combines with J gene TRBJ2-2, with D hard to call. Trimming took off 7 bases at V and 7 bases at J, with 16 bases between the two ends. This CDR3 comprises 14 residues. The CDR3 bases are TGTGCCAGCAACCCGGGTGGGGTCTACGGGGAGCTGTTTTTT. Encoded protein: CASNPGGVYGELFF.

In the case of this clonotype: The junction and the germline gene differ at one end; a read error may be behind it. This chain joins TRBV20-1 and TRBJ1-5, with D possibly being TRBD1 (5 bases). The CDR3 has 14 residues. Germline V gene lookup returns CDR1 DFQATT and CDR2 SNEGSKA (reference sequence). The CDR3 DNA sequence: TGCGGTGCTAGAGATGTCAGGGGCAATCAGCCCCAGCATTTT. Protein sequence: CGARDVRGNQPQHF.

This clonotype has ten or more counts. V is TRBV11-2 and J is TRBJ1-2, with D unresolved. Trimming took 1 base from V and 6 from J, leaving 12 bases between them. CDR1 and CDR2 (germline): SGHAT, FQNNGV. This CDR3 comprises 14 residues. The CDR3 DNA sequence: TGTGCCAGCAGCTTAGGACTCCACGGTGATGGCTACACCTTC. This translates into CASSLGLHGDGYTF. Combining the CDR3 with reference TRBV11-2 and TRBJ1-2 gives the whole variable domain EAGVAQSPRYKIIEKRQSVAFWCNPISGHATLYWYQQILGQGPKLLIQFQNNGVVDDSQLPKDRFSAERLKGVDSTLKIQPAKLEDSAVYLCASSLGLHGDGYTFGSGTRLTVV.

This clonotype has just a few counts. The DNA of the CDR3 is TGCGCCAGCAGTGAGGCTATACTGGTGCGGGTTGAAGAGACCCAGTACTTC. Its translation is CASSEAILVRVEETQYF. The gene calls are TRBV10-2 and TRBJ2-5; D possibly corresponds to TRBD2 (5 bases). This CDR3 is 17 amino acids long. Per germline, CDR1 WSHSY and CDR2 SAAADI. V lost 2 bases to trimming and J lost 3 bases, with 19 bases between them.

This clonotype was counted only a few times. J is TRBJ2-7 and V is TRBV27, with 10 bases matching TRBD1. Germline lookup yields CDR1 MNHEY and CDR2 SMNVEV (reference sequence). Trimming cost V 3 bases and J 2 bases; bases outside gene matches: 4. The CDR3 extends over 15 amino acids. The CDR3: CASSFFGTGAYEQYF. CDR3 bases: TGTGCCAGCAGTTTCTTTGGGACAGGGGCCTACGAGCAGTACTTC.

This sequence joins TRBV24-1 and TRBJ1-2; 8 nucleotides line up with TRBD1. CDR3 size: 13 residues. Germline trimming cut 6 bases from V and 3 bases from J; bases unmatched to any gene: 2. Germline values: CDR1 KGHDR, CDR2 SFDVKD. The CDR3 DNA is TGTGCCACCAGTTCGACAGGGGACTATGGCTACACCTTC. Translated, it gives CATSSTGDYGYTF.

This clonotype was counted between two and nine times. The chain uses TRBV10-1 and TRBJ2-3, with 10 nucleotides matching TRBD2. Per germline, CDR1 WNHNN and CDR2 SYGVQD (reference sequence). This CDR3 region has 17 residues. J gave up 2 bases and V 0 bases, and 5 bases lay outside the gene matches. CDR3 sequence (DNA): TGCGCCAGCAGTGAGTCGATACTAGCGGGATCCACAGATACGCAGTATTTT. It encodes CASSESILAGSTDTQYF.